This TCR beta chain was found in a study of blood T cell repertoires in COVID-19. Study details: Samples of COVID-19 (acute and convalescent) were obtained from the United States, Italy and Spain.

This clone has only one observation. Clones were read by immunoSEQ multiplex PCR, and TCRdb kept only the in-frame ones, dropping some. The sample holds 65,000 to 90,000 clones, 80% to 90% seen once. CDR3 length: 15 residues. Trimming took off 4 bases at V and 2 bases at J, with 13 bases between the two ends. The germline gives CDR1 MNHEY, CDR2 SMNVEV (reference sequence). The chain has TRBV27 and TRBJ2-3, with D perhaps matching TRBD2 (5 bases). This receptor was obtained from a man aged 50 or older with acute or convalescent COVID-19. Source material: peripheral blood. The CDR3 DNA sequence: TGTGCCAGCAGTTGGACCGCCGGGGACACAGATACGCAGTATTTT. The encoded protein is CASSWTAGDTDTQYF.